Below, 23 T cell receptor beta chains from the same sample are listed, as sequenced in a study of OX40 agonist ivuxolimab in advanced cancers. Clones were read by immunoSEQ multiplex PCR, and TCRdb kept only the in-frame ones, dropping some. The sample shows about 48,000 clones, about four fifths of them seen only once. Sequenced material: CD4+ or CD8+ T cells sorted from blood, taken in a trial of the OX40 agonist ivuxolimab. All receptors come from an adult with an advanced solid tumor such as melanoma, head and neck, liver or kidney cancer.

This chain links TRBV5-1 with TRBJ2-5; no clear D. The CDR3 sequence is 15 residues long. Trimming took 4 bases from V and 5 from J, leaving 18 bases between them. Looked up from germline, CDR1 is SGHRS and CDR2 is YFSETQ. The CDR3 spells CASSTSGKFLETQYF. The DNA of the CDR3 is TGCGCCAGCAGCACTTCAGGAAAATTTCTGGAGACCCAGTACTTC. Full variable domain (rest looked up from reference TRBV5-1 and TRBJ2-5): KAGVTQTPRYLIKTRGQQVTLSCSPISGHRSVSWYQQTPGQGLQFLFEYFSETQRNKGNFPGRFSGRQFSNSRSEMNVSTLELGDSALYLCASSTSGKFLETQYFGPGTRLLVL.

V and J are TRBV10-3 and TRBJ1-1, with a weak D call TRBD1 (5 bases). This CDR3 has 11 residues. V was clipped by 10 bases and J by 4 bases, with 10 bases between them. CDR1 is ENHRY and CDR2 is SYGVKD in the germline V gene. This CDR3 is CATVGGTEAFF. In DNA form, the CDR3 reads TGTGCCACCGTGGGGGGCACTGAAGCTTTCTTT.

This clone has just one count. The chain employs TRBV2 and TRBJ1-5, with 7 positions matching TRBD1. Germline-derived CDR1 and CDR2 are SNHLY and FYNNEI. Trimming cost V 5 bases and J 0 bases; bases outside gene matches: 4. There are 15 residues in the CDR3. CDR3 sequence reads: CASSPGQNSNQPQHF. For the CDR3, the DNA is TGTGCCAGCAGTCCGGGACAGAATAGCAATCAGCCCCAGCATTTT.

The chain uses TRBV7-2 and TRBJ2-2, with a tentative D call TRBD2 (5 bases). The germline V gene encodes CDR1 SGHTA and CDR2 FQGNSA. The germline V and J ends were trimmed by 4 bases and 5 bases, with 17 bases remaining between them. This CDR3 comprises 16 residues. The CDR3 sequence: CASSSVRRVGTGELFF. The CDR3 DNA reads TGTGCCAGCAGCTCGGTCCGGCGGGTGGGGACCGGGGAGCTGTTTTTT.

The genes are TRBV15 and TRBJ2-1, with TRBD2 matching 8 bases. Germline V gene data show CDR1 as LNHNV and CDR2 as YYDKDF (reference sequence). This CDR3 is 17 amino acids long. The V gene end was trimmed by 3 bases and the J gene end by 2 bases; junction bases not matched to a gene: 9. This CDR3 is CATSRGGGRLTYNEQFF. The CDR3 DNA reads as TGTGCCACCAGCAGGGGCGGGGGGCGCCTTACCTACAATGAGCAGTTCTTC. The whole variable domain, filled in from reference TRBV15 and TRBJ2-1, reads DAMVIQNPRYQVTQFGKPVTLSCSQTLNHNVMYWYQQKSSQAPKLLFHYYDKDFNNEADTPDNFQSRRPNTSFCFLDIRSPGLGDTAMYLCATSRGGGRLTYNEQFFGPGTRLTVL.

CDR3 loop: CATSRTWRNDSPLHF. The CDR3 DNA is TGTGCCACCAGCAGAACGTGGAGAAACGATTCACCCCTCCACTTT. This chain uses TRBV15 with TRBJ1-6; D is ambiguous. The germline gives CDR1 LNHNV, CDR2 YYDKDF (reference sequence). The CDR3 covers 15 residues. V shed 2 bases and J shed 8 bases, with 13 bases lying between them.

A note on this clone: A junction end diverges from the germline sequence, so it may reflect a read error. The chain combines TRBV7-3 with TRBJ2-5; possible D gene TRBD1, 5 bases. Germline V gives CDR1 SGHTA, CDR2 FQGTGA. There are 13 residues in the CDR3. CDR3 residues: CLSMGRYQETQYF. DNA of the CDR3: TGCCTGAGTATGGGGCGCTACCAAGAGACCCAGTACTTC.

This clone was seen only once. The chain combines TRBV7-9 with TRBJ2-2, with TRBD1 identical over 7 bases. CDR3 length: 14 amino acids. Trimming took 5 bases from V and 6 from J; bases not matched to a gene: 6. Germline V CDR1 and CDR2: SEHNR, FQNEAQ (reference sequence). The CDR3 protein is CASSPDRVAGELFF. The CDR3 DNA reads as TGTGCCAGCAGCCCCGACAGGGTCGCCGGGGAGCTGTTTTTT.

The V gene is TRBV30, the J gene TRBJ2-7; D might be TRBD1 or TRBD2, each matching 5 bases. Germline-derived CDR1 and CDR2 are GTSNPN and SVGIG (reference sequence). CDR3 size: 12 residues. Trimming shortened V by 3 bases and J by 4 bases, and 10 bases separated the two germline ends. The CDR3 spells CAWSLGEYEQYF. In DNA form, the CDR3 reads TGTGCCTGGAGCTTGGGGGAGTACGAGCAGTACTTC.

By share, this clone ranks as medium-sized (0.01 to 0.1%). The V and J genes are TRBV7-2 and TRBJ1-6; D perhaps matches TRBD1 (6 bases). CDR1 is SGHTA, CDR2 FQGNSA, per germline. Trimming removed 5 bases at V and 5 bases at J, with 13 bases between. The CDR3 is made up of 15 amino acids. The chain's CDR3 is CASSLEGGHNSPLHF. Written as DNA, the CDR3 is TGTGCCAGCAGCCTCGAAGGGGGACATAATTCACCCCTCCACTTT.

CDR3 sequence (DNA): TGTGCCAGCAGTCGCAGACAGGCACCCTACGAGCAGTACTTC. Translated, it gives CASSRRQAPYEQYF. This chain uses TRBV27 with TRBJ2-7; the D gene is possibly TRBD1 (6 bases). V lost 5 bases to trimming and J lost 2 bases, with 13 bases between them. This CDR3 is 14 amino acids long. The germline CDR1 and CDR2 sequences are MNHEY and SMNVEV (reference sequence).

The rearrangement joins TRBV30 to TRBJ2-1; D is ambiguous. The CDR3 is 15 residues long. Germline V gives CDR1 GTSNPN, CDR2 SVGIG (reference sequence). V was shortened by 0 bases and J by 0 bases, with 9 bases between the two germline ends. The CDR3, as DNA: TGTGCCTGGAGTGTGACGGGCCCCTCCTACAATGAGCAGTTCTTC. The encoded protein is CAWSVTGPSYNEQFF.

The chain links TRBV6-5 to TRBJ1-4; tentative D call: TRBD1 (5 bases). The CDR3 runs 15 residues. V lost 6 bases and J lost 3, with 14 bases in between. The germline gives CDR1 MNHEY, CDR2 SVGAGI. As DNA, the CDR3 is TGTGCCAGCAGCTTCCGCGGGGGTGCTAATGAAAAACTGTTTTTT. Amino acid sequence: CASSFRGGANEKLFF.

This clone turned up a few times. The V gene is TRBV10-3, the J gene TRBJ1-1; no definite D call. There are 13 residues in the CDR3. CDR1 is ENHRY and CDR2 is SYGVKD in the germline V gene. Trimming shortened V by 0 bases and J by 8 bases, and 10 bases separated the two germline ends. The CDR3 loop is CAISESKGSEAFF. The CDR3 region has the DNA TGTGCCATCAGTGAGTCGAAAGGCAGCGAAGCTTTCTTT.

This clone showed up just once. The chain joins TRBV5-4 to TRBJ2-3; D might be TRBD2 (6 bases). Germline lookup yields CDR1 SGHNT and CDR2 YYREEE (reference sequence). CDR3 length: 17 amino acids. Trimming stripped 2 bases from V and 6 bases from J, with 22 bases between. CDR3 region: CASSFRQWLAKGDTQYF. The CDR3 coding sequence is TGTGCCAGCAGCTTCCGGCAGTGGCTAGCGAAAGGTGATACGCAGTATTTT.

The chain joins TRBV7-3 to TRBJ2-3; TRBD2 aligns across 10 bases. The trim removed 5 bases at V and 3 bases at J, leaving 8 bases unmatched. CDR3 length equals 16 residues. Germline-derived CDR1 and CDR2 are SGHTA and FQGTGA. CDR3 residues: CASSPTSGTNTDTQYF. For the CDR3, the DNA is TGTGCCAGCAGCCCTACTAGCGGGACCAATACAGATACGCAGTATTTT.

The J gene is TRBJ1-2, the V gene TRBV6-5, with a possible D match to TRBD1 (5 bases). Germline CDR1 and CDR2: MNHEY and SVGAGI. The V gene lost 0 bases and the J gene lost 8 bases, with 10 bases spanning the gap. The CDR3 runs 13 residues. CDR3 in DNA: TGTGCCAGCAGTTACTCAAGGGGTGGCGGCTACACCTTC. Its protein is CASSYSRGGGYTF.

This chain uses TRBV5-5 with TRBJ2-2, with unresolved D. Germline CDR1 reads SGHKS; CDR2 reads YYEKEE (reference sequence). V was pared by 2 bases and J by 8 bases, with 10 bases between. CDR3 length: 13 amino acids. The CDR3 DNA follows: TGTGCCAGCAGCTTCGGTGGCGAAGGGGAGCTGTTTTTT. This encodes CASSFGGEGELFF.

In this sample, this clone turned up a few times. The V call is TRBV5-4, the J call TRBJ2-2, with D uncertain. Germline loops: CDR1 SGHNT, CDR2 YYREEE (reference sequence). V was shortened by 0 bases and J by 7 bases, with 4 bases between the two germline ends. CDR3 size: 12 residues. The DNA for the CDR3 is TGTGCCAGCAGCTTGGATCGCGGGGAGCTGTTTTTT. Its translation: CASSLDRGELFF.

This clone showed up just once. The chain has TRBV7-8 and TRBJ2-2; TRBD2 agrees at 9 bases. The CDR3 sequence is 16 residues long. With 5 bases clipped from V and 4 bases from J, the junction kept 8 bases outside the gene matches. From germline, CDR1 is SGHVS and CDR2 FQNEAQ. The CDR3 loop is CASSPEASGVTGELFF. The CDR3, as DNA: TGTGCCAGCAGCCCCGAGGCTAGCGGGGTCACCGGGGAGCTGTTTTTT.

The chain recombines TRBV7-3 with TRBJ2-2, with D maybe TRBD1 (6 bases). From germline, CDR1 is SGHTA and CDR2 FQGTGA. The CDR3 spans 14 residues. V lost 5 bases and J 7 bases, leaving 14 bases between the germline ends. CDR3 sequence reads: CASSPTGTGGELFF. CDR3 nucleotides: TGTGCCAGCAGCCCGACAGGAACCGGCGGGGAGCTGTTTTTT.

J is TRBJ1-5 and V is TRBV5-5, with 8 bases matching TRBD1. Germline assignment: CDR1 SGHKS and CDR2 YYEKEE (reference sequence). With 4 bases clipped from V and 3 bases from J, the junction kept 6 bases outside the gene matches. The length of the CDR3 is 15 residues. The CDR3 nucleotides read TGTGCCAGCAGCAGCCCAGGGGGCAACAATCAGCCCCAGCATTTT. It codes for CASSSPGGNNQPQHF.

The chain carries TRBV19 and TRBJ2-3, with TRBD1 as a possible D gene (5 bases). The ends were cut back, 6 bases at V and 2 bases at J, with 12 bases in the middle. This CDR3 region has 14 residues. Germline V gene lookup returns CDR1 LNHDA and CDR2 SQIVND (reference sequence). This CDR3 reads CASRIGRDTDTQYF. As DNA, the CDR3 is TGTGCCAGTAGGATCGGCAGGGACACAGATACGCAGTATTTT. The full variable domain, with the rest looked up from reference TRBV19 and TRBJ2-3, is DGGITQSPKYLFRKEGQNVTLSCEQNLNHDAMYWYRQDPGQGLRLIYYSQIVNDFQKGDIAEGYSVSREKKESFPLTVTSAQKNPTAFYLCASRIGRDTDTQYFGPGTRLTVL.